Sequencing of this T cell receptor (beta chain) was carried out in a study of blood T cells in healthy people across ages. Using a J-beta primer mix together with a sample-barcoded 5' primer, a second PCR was run for about 6 to 12 cycles. TCRdb reprocessed the 5' RACE reads with MiXCR, giving one entry per CDR3 protein. The sample has about 1.4 million distinct CDR3 sequences, approximately 60% seen once. This clonotype was detected only a few times. Its specificity is not known. The length of the CDR3 is 13 residues. Germline CDR1 reads SQVTM; CDR2 reads ANQGSEA. Trimming left V 1 base short and J 10 bases short, with 13 bases between. Notes on the study in general: Because sorting was not performed, PBMCs prevented conclusive naive versus antigen-experienced comparison.

This chain links TRBV29-1 with TRBJ1-4; a weak D match, TRBD1 (5 bases). Sequenced sample: blood. The clonotype was recovered from a man between 18 and 35 years old in good health. CDR3 region: CSVEVGGPGKLFF. The CDR3 DNA reads as TGCAGCGTTGAAGTGGGGGGTCCTGGAAAACTGTTTTTT.